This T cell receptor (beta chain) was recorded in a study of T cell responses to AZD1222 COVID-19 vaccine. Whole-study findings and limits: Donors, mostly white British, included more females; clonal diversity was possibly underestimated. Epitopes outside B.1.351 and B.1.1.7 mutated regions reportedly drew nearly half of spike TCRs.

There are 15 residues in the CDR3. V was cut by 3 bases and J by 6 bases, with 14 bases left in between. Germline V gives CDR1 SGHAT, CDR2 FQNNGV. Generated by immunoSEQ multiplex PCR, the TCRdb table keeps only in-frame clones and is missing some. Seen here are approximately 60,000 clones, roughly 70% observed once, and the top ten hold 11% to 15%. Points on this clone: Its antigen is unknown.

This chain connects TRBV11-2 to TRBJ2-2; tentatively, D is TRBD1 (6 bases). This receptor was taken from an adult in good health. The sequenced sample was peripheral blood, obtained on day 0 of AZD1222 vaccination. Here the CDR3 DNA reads TGTGCCAGCAGCTTCCAGGGGCCAAAGGCCGGGGAGCTGTTTTTT. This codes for CASSFQGPKAGELFF.